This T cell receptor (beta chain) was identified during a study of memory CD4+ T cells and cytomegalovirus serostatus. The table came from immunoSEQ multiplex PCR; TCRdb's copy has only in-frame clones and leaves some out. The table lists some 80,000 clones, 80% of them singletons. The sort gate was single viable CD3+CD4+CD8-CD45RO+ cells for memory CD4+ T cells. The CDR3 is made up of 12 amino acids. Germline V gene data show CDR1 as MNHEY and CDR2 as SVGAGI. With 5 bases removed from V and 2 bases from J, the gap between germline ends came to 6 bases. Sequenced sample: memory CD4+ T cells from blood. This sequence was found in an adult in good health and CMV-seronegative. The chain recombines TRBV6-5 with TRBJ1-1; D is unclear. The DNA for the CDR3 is TGTGCCAGCAGTCGCGATAACACTGAAGCTTTCTTT. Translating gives CASSRDNTEAFF.